The 4 T cell receptor beta chains presented below share a single source sample, sequenced in a study of Ad26.COV2.S vaccination and SARS-CoV-2 variants. Here immunoSEQ multiplex PCR was the method, and the copy in TCRdb shows in-frame clones only, minus some. The sample lists about 350,000 clones, about 91% seen once, with 3.9% in the top ten. Here the sequenced sample was peripheral blood, taken after recovery from COVID-19. The receptors originated from a human donor who had recovered from COVID-19.

The chain couples TRBV11-3 to TRBJ2-7, with D perhaps matching TRBD2 (5 bases). Trimming shortened V by 3 bases and J by 6 bases, and 18 bases separated the two germline ends. The CDR3 spans 15 residues. Germline CDR1 SGHNT, CDR2 YENEEA. The CDR3 bases are TGTGCCAGCAGCTTGAGGGCCGGCGGGCTCTCCGAGCAGTACTTC. Translating it yields CASSLRAGGLSEQYF.

In its sample, this clone was seen once. The chain combines TRBV7-8 with TRBJ1-6, with 7 bases fitting TRBD1. With V trimmed by 4 bases and J by 7 bases, 4 bases remained unmatched. Germline values: CDR1 SGHVS, CDR2 FQNEAQ. The CDR3 loop spans 14 amino acids. The CDR3 spells CASSSGQVNSPLHF. DNA for the CDR3: TGTGCCAGCAGCTCCGGACAGGTGAATTCACCCCTCCACTTT.

The chain recombines TRBV7-9 with TRBJ1-1; maybe TRBD1 (6 bases). Germline V gives CDR1 SEHNR, CDR2 FQNEAQ (reference sequence). The V end lost 5 bases, the J end lost 6 bases, and 16 bases lay between the germline ends. The CDR3 spans 14 residues. For the CDR3, the DNA is TGTGCCAGCAGCCCATGGGGGGGCCGGGCTGAAGCTTTCTTT. Translated: CASSPWGGRAEAFF.

This rearrangement joins TRBV7-3 to TRBJ2-5, with D possibly being TRBD2 (6 bases). Trimming removed 1 base from V and 5 bases from J, with 17 bases in between. The CDR3 has 16 residues. Germline CDR1 is SGHTA and CDR2 is FQGTGA. The CDR3 here is CASSLNPPSDRETQYF. The CDR3 coding sequence is TGTGCCAGCAGCTTAAACCCCCCTAGCGACCGGGAGACCCAGTACTTC.